This T cell receptor (beta chain) was identified during a study of blood T cells in healthy people across ages. Through a sample-barcoded 5' primer and a J-beta primer mix, a second PCR was run for roughly 6 to 12 cycles. One entry per CDR3 protein, called by TCRdb with MiXCR from the 5' RACE reads. Here the sample spans about 1,400,000 distinct CDR3 sequences, roughly 60% being singletons. Sample: blood. The source is a man aged 18 to 29 in good health.

CDR3 bases: TGTGCCAGCAGCTTCGGTGGCAGGGGGCGCGAGTCACCCCTCCACTTT. This gives the protein CASSFGGRGRESPLHF. The gene calls are TRBV7-9 and TRBJ1-6; 8 positions agree with TRBD1. This CDR3 comprises 16 residues. J gave up 10 bases and V 3 bases, and 11 bases lay outside the gene matches. Germline CDR1 reads SEHNR; CDR2 reads FQNEAQ (reference sequence).